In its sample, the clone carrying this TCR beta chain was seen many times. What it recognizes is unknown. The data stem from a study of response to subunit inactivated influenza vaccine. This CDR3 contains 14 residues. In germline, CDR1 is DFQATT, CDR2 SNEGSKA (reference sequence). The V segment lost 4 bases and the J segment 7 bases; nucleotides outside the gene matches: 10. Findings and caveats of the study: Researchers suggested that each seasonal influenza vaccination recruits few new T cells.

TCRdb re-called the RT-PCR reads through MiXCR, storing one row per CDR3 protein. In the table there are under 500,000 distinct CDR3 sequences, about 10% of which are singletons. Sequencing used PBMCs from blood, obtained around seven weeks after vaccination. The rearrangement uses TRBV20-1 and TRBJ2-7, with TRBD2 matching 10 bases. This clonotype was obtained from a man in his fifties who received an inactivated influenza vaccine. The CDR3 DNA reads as TGCAGTGCTAAGGAGGGACTAGCGCACCAGGAGCAGTACTTC. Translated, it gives CSAKEGLAHQEQYF.